The following is a T cell receptor (beta chain) sequence with its context. Unique molecular identifiers were used to barcode this TCRbeta library. TCRdb re-called the PCR reads through MiXCR, storing one row per CDR3 protein. The table has 200,000 to 250,000 distinct CDR3 sequences, roughly a quarter seen once. This record comes from a study of T-cell reconstitution after alpha-beta-depleted transplantation in children. The V gene's germline CDR1 is LGHNA and CDR2 YNFKEQ. CDR3 size: 19 residues. V shed 1 base and J 0 bases; nucleotides not matched to a gene: 10. This rearrangement joins TRBV4-2 to TRBJ2-3, with TRBD2 identical over 10 bases. The material sequenced was PBMCs, taken before TCRalphabeta/CD19-depleted stem cell transplant. This clonotype originated in a girl aged 2-9 years with Fanconi anemia, due to receive a stem cell transplant. The DNA for the CDR3 is TGTGCCAGCAGCCAAGGGGTATTTCTAGCGGGAGTTAGCACAGATACGCAGTATTTT. It yields the protein CASSQGVFLAGVSTDTQYF.